This passage covers 29 T cell receptor beta chains from one sample sequenced in a study of blood T cell repertoires in COVID-19. Sequenced by immunoSEQ multiplex PCR; TCRdb stores in-frame clones only, minus some. The table lists 250,000 or so clones, about 89% of them singletons. The sequencing input was PBMCs or T cells enriched from blood (not recorded which). These receptors all come from a woman aged 18-29 years who had recovered from COVID-19.

The chain combines TRBV19 with TRBJ1-4, with D possibly TRBD1 on 6 matching bases. From germline, CDR1 is LNHDA and CDR2 SQIVND (reference sequence). With 3 bases removed from V and 5 bases from J, the gap between germline ends came to 10 bases. CDR3 size: 14 residues. As DNA, the CDR3 is TGTGCCAGTAGTATGGGGGCGTTGAATGAAAAACTGTTTTTT. Translated: CASSMGALNEKLFF.

This clone has a single count. This chain links TRBV5-1 with TRBJ1-2; 8 bases agree with TRBD1. CDR1 is SGHRS, CDR2 YFSETQ, per germline. This CDR3 is built from 14 residues. Losses at the gene ends were 4 bases for V and 1 base for J; bases not matched to a gene: 3. CDR3 amino acids: CASSQGQDNYGYTF. The CDR3 region has the DNA TGCGCCAGCAGCCAGGGACAGGATAACTATGGCTACACCTTC.

The chain uses TRBV6-2 or TRBV6-3 and TRBJ1-1; D not certain. Germline CDR1 reads MNHEY; CDR2 reads SVGEGT. CDR3 length equals 11 residues. Trimming removed 5 bases at V and 7 bases at J, with 8 bases between. CDR3 sequence (DNA): TGTGCCAGCAGTCAAGCCTATGAAGCTTTCTTT. This encodes CASSQAYEAFF.

The gene calls are TRBV21-1 and TRBJ1-4. TRBV21-1 is deemed a pseudogene. CDR3 length: 19 amino acids. CDR3 nucleotide sequence: TGTGCCAGCTGCGGTGACCCGGCAGATAACCTTGCAACTAATGAAAAACTGTTTTTT. Its translation: CASCGDPADNLATNEKLFF.

The rearrangement links TRBV11-2 to TRBJ1-4, with 10 bases identical to TRBD1. Germline assignment: CDR1 SGHAT and CDR2 FQNNGV. V lost 3 bases to trimming and J lost 7 bases; unmatched junction nucleotides: 5. The CDR3 spans 15 residues. The CDR3, as DNA: TGTGCCAGCAGCTTCCTGACAGGGGGCCGTGAAAAACTGTTTTTT. This sequence encodes CASSFLTGGREKLFF.

The CDR3 DNA reads TGTGCCAGCAGCTTAGCGAGGTCTGCTGCTAGGACAGATACGCAGTATTTT. It is translated as CASSLARSAARTDTQYF. V and J are TRBV7-9 and TRBJ2-3, with D hard to call. The V gene lost 0 bases and the J gene lost 3 bases, with 16 bases spanning the gap. The CDR3 is 17 amino acids. Germline loops: CDR1 SEHNR, CDR2 FQNEAQ (reference sequence). The whole variable domain, remainder taken from reference TRBV7-9 and TRBJ2-3, is DTGVSQNPRHKITKRGQNVTFRCDPISEHNRLYWYRQTLGQGPEFLTYFQNEAQLEKSRLLSDRFSAERPKGSFSTLEIQRTEQGDSAMYLCASSLARSAARTDTQYFGPGTRLTVL.

The V gene is TRBV28, the J gene TRBJ2-1, with 7 nucleotides matching TRBD1. Germline trimming cut 4 bases from V and 7 bases from J; bases unmatched to any gene: 10. CDR1 is MDHEN, CDR2 SYDVKM, per germline. This CDR3 contains 15 residues. The CDR3, as DNA: TGTGCCAGCAGTTCCAGGGGGAGAAAAGGAAATGAGCAGTTCTTC. Encoded protein: CASSSRGRKGNEQFF. Drawing the rest from reference TRBV28 and TRBJ2-1, the complete variable domain is DVKVTQSSRYLVKRTGEKVFLECVQDMDHENMFWYRQDPGLGLRLIYFSYDVKMKEKGDIPEGYSVSREKKERFSLILESASTNQTSMYLCASSSRGRKGNEQFFGPGTRLTVL.

This clone has just one count. The gene calls are TRBV7-2 and TRBJ1-2; D gene unclear. In germline, CDR1 is SGHTA, CDR2 FQGNSA. Trimming removed 7 bases from V and 4 bases from J, with 10 bases in between. The CDR3 has 12 amino acids. CDR3 region: CASTPGSYGYTF. The DNA of the CDR3 is TGTGCCAGCACCCCGGGTAGCTATGGCTACACCTTC.

This clone was detected only once. The genes are TRBV7-2 and TRBJ2-2; D unresolved. The CDR3 is made up of 15 amino acids. Trimming cost V 5 bases and J 4 bases, with 14 bases left between them. Germline assignment: CDR1 SGHTA and CDR2 FQGNSA. Written as DNA, the CDR3 is TGTGCCAGCAGCCAAACCGGTCCGGGCACCGGGGAGCTGTTTTTT. It translates to CASSQTGPGTGELFF.

This clone was observed a few times. V and J are TRBV4-1 and TRBJ2-7; 8 nucleotides agree with TRBD1. The CDR3 length is 14 residues. Germline loops: CDR1 MGHRA, CDR2 YSYEKL. Trimming took 2 bases from V and 6 from J; bases not matched to a gene: 6. CDR3 DNA: TGCGCCAGCAGCCAAACTCAGGGGGCCTTCGAGCAGTACTTC. Protein: CASSQTQGAFEQYF.

The chain is built from TRBV30 and TRBJ2-2; 7 bases map to TRBD1. The CDR3 is 18 residues long. CDR1 is GTSNPN, CDR2 SVGIG, per germline (reference sequence). Unmatched junction bases numbered 16, after V lost 3 bases and J lost 3 bases. The CDR3 sequence is CAWRSRDSYRSDTGELFF. DNA for the CDR3: TGTGCCTGGAGATCCCGGGACAGTTACCGAAGTGACACCGGGGAGCTGTTTTTT.

J is TRBJ2-7 and V is TRBV28; D not resolved. The CDR3 has 14 amino acids. V shed 7 bases and J shed 0 bases, with 13 bases lying between them. CDR1 MDHEN and CDR2 SYDVKM come from the germline V gene. CDR3 coding DNA: TGTGCCAGCAACCACGACGAGGACTCCTACGAGCAGTACTTC. It yields the protein CASNHDEDSYEQYF.

The V call is TRBV20-1, the J call TRBJ2-5, with TRBD2 as a possible D gene (5 bases). V lost 5 bases and J lost 5, with 9 bases in between. The germline V gene has CDR1 DFQATT and CDR2 SNEGSKA (reference sequence). The CDR3 length is 11 residues. DNA of the CDR3: TGCAGTGCTCCACTAGGGGAGACCCAGTACTTC. Protein: CSAPLGETQYF.

The chain employs TRBV7-6 and TRBJ2-3, with TRBD2 matching over 8 bases. V lost 4 bases, J lost 1 base, and 1 base stayed unmatched. This CDR3 is 14 amino acids long. Per the germline V gene, CDR1 is SGHVS and CDR2 is FNYEAQ. The CDR3, as DNA: TGTGCCAGCAGCTCGCGGGGGGGCACAGATACGCAGTATTTT. Its protein is CASSSRGGTDTQYF.

This rearrangement joins TRBV28 to TRBJ2-1; 12 nucleotides line up with TRBD2. Germline CDR1 MDHEN, CDR2 SYDVKM. The CDR3 runs 16 residues. V dropped 5 bases and J dropped 5; count of bases not matched to a gene: 7. The CDR3 reads CASSHRTSGTDNEQFF. The CDR3 DNA reads as TGTGCCAGCAGTCACCGGACTAGCGGGACTGACAATGAGCAGTTCTTC.

The table lists this clone with a few counts. V is TRBV7-8 and J is TRBJ2-7; 9 bases are a match to TRBD1. V gave up 6 bases and J gave up 0 bases; unmatched junction bases: 15. The CDR3 consists of 18 residues. CDR1 is SGHVS, CDR2 FQNEAQ, per germline. The CDR3 bases are TGTGCCAGCAGACATGGACAGGGGCTTATTCTATTCTCCTACGAGCAGTACTTC. Protein: CASRHGQGLILFSYEQYF.

As concerns this clone: One end of the junction varies from germline; a read error may be responsible. The rearrangement uses TRBV6-5 and TRBJ2-5, with unresolved D. The CDR3 consists of 14 residues. Germline V lookup: CDR1 MNHEY, CDR2 SVGAGI. Here the CDR3 reads CASSYSPQQEAQYF. CDR3 coding DNA: TGTGCCAGCAGTTACTCCCCCCAACAAGAGGCCCAGTACTTC.

Only one count was recorded for this clone. The chain is built from TRBV6-6 and TRBJ2-1; 8 bases map to TRBD2. CDR1 and CDR2 (germline): MNHNY, SVGAGI (reference sequence). Unmatched junction bases numbered 7, after V lost 2 bases and J lost 7 bases. The length of the CDR3 is 15 residues. In DNA form, the CDR3 reads TGTGCCAGCAGTTACCGAGCGGGGGTGTATAATGAGCAGTTCTTC. Protein: CASSYRAGVYNEQFF.

The chain couples TRBV2 to TRBJ1-5, with D hard to call. Trimming shortened V by 3 bases and J by 1 base, and 19 bases separated the two germline ends. The germline V gene encodes CDR1 SNHLY and CDR2 FYNNEI. CDR3 length: 18 amino acids. The CDR3 DNA follows: TGTGCCAGCAGTGACCGAATCACCCACATGGGCAGCAATCAGCCCCAGCATTTT. Translation: CASSDRITHMGSNQPQHF. Using reference TRBV2 and TRBJ1-5 for the parts outside the CDR3, the full variable domain is EPEVTQTPSHQVTQMGQEVILRCVPISNHLYFYWYRQILGQKVEFLVSFYNNEISEKSEIFDDQFSVERPDGSNFTLKIRSTKLEDSAMYFCASSDRITHMGSNQPQHFGDGTRLSIL.

This clone was seen a single time. The gene calls are TRBV28 and TRBJ2-2; perhaps TRBD2 as D (5 bases). The V gene lost 4 bases and the J gene lost 4 bases, with 16 bases spanning the gap. The CDR3 is 16 residues long. Germline V gene sequence: CDR1 MDHEN, CDR2 SYDVKM. DNA for the CDR3: TGTGCCAGCAGTTCAAGGAGGACGGTTTTCACCGGGGAGCTGTTTTTT. It codes for CASSSRRTVFTGELFF.

The chain employs TRBV5-1 and TRBJ1-1, with a weak D call TRBD1 (6 bases). The V gene lost 7 bases and the J gene lost 0 bases, with 13 bases spanning the gap. This CDR3 is 14 amino acids long. Germline CDR1 reads SGHRS; CDR2 reads YFSETQ. The CDR3 DNA reads as TGCGCCAGCGCCCCAGGGGACCTGAACACTGAAGCTTTCTTT. It is translated as CASAPGDLNTEAFF.

This chain links TRBV24-1 with TRBJ2-2; the D gene is possibly TRBD1 (5 bases). Germline lookup yields CDR1 KGHDR and CDR2 SFDVKD. The CDR3 is 13 amino acids. Trimming removed 6 bases at V and 6 bases at J, with 10 bases between. Here the CDR3 reads CATSTTRAGELFF. The CDR3 bases are TGTGCCACCAGTACAACCAGGGCCGGGGAGCTGTTTTTT.

This chain connects TRBV11-2 to TRBJ1-2; unclear D gene. The CDR3 extends over 13 amino acids. Per the germline V gene, CDR1 is SGHAT and CDR2 is FQNNGV. V gave up 5 bases and J gave up 8 bases, with 15 bases separating them. Written as DNA, the CDR3 is TGTGCCAGCAGCACACCCCGCAGGCGCGGCTACACCTTC. Protein product: CASSTPRRRGYTF.

This rearrangement joins TRBV25-1 to TRBJ1-1, with D tentatively TRBD1 (6 bases). The CDR3 contains 15 residues. Trimming cost V 2 bases and J 1 base, with 11 bases left between them. Germline V gene sequence: CDR1 MGHDK, CDR2 SYGVNS. The CDR3 here is CASSEGRDKNTEAFF. In DNA, the CDR3 is TGTGCCAGCAGTGAAGGTAGGGACAAGAACACTGAAGCTTTCTTT.

The chain has TRBV4-1 and TRBJ1-2; TRBD1 matches at 7 bases. Germline V CDR1 and CDR2: MGHRA, YSYEKL. This CDR3 is 17 amino acids long. Losses at the gene ends were 0 bases for V and 4 bases for J; bases not matched to a gene: 11. The CDR3 loop is CASSQDLRQGISYGYTF. The DNA for the CDR3 is TGCGCCAGCAGCCAAGATTTACGACAGGGTATCAGCTATGGCTACACCTTC.

The V gene is TRBV5-1, the J gene TRBJ2-7, with a tentative D call TRBD2 (5 bases). Deletions cut 0 bases from V and 6 bases from J, with 16 bases between. Germline V lookup: CDR1 SGHRS, CDR2 YFSETQ. The CDR3 runs to 15 residues. This chain's CDR3 is CASSLAGNLALEQYF. CDR3 coding DNA: TGCGCCAGCAGCTTGGCCGGCAATCTAGCCCTCGAGCAGTACTTC.

The V gene is TRBV7-2, the J gene TRBJ2-5; 12 bases match TRBD2. This CDR3 has 18 amino acids. V lost 3 bases, J lost 4 bases, and 12 bases stayed unmatched. The germline CDR1 and CDR2 sequences are SGHTA and FQGNSA. The CDR3, as DNA: TGTGCCAGCAGCTTGCCCAGGGCTAGCGGGGGGGCCAGAGAGACCCAGTACTTC. Translation: CASSLPRASGGARETQYF.

V gene TRBV7-2 combines with J gene TRBJ2-1, with 7 bases aligning to TRBD2. The CDR3 extends over 15 amino acids. Trimming took 7 bases from V and 7 from J; bases not matched to a gene: 13. The germline CDR1 and CDR2 sequences are SGHTA and FQGNSA. Here the CDR3 DNA reads TGTGCCAGCACCCTTGGGGGGGGAAGAGTAAATGAGCAGTTCTTC. Residues: CASTLGGGRVNEQFF.

CDR3: CASSQDRDRQNTGELFF. CDR3 nucleotides: TGTGCCAGCAGCCAGGACCGGGACAGACAGAACACCGGGGAGCTGTTTTTT. This chain joins TRBV4-2 and TRBJ2-2; 7 bases align to TRBD1. The CDR3 loop spans 17 amino acids. V shed 3 bases, J shed 1 base, and the junction held 8 bases outside the gene matches. Per the germline V gene, CDR1 is LGHNA and CDR2 is YNFKEQ.